One sample yielded the 20 T cell receptor beta chains listed below, sequenced in a study of blood T cell repertoires in COVID-19. Sequencing used immunoSEQ multiplex PCR; TCRdb keeps in-frame clones, though not all of them. This table has approximately 160,000 clones, roughly 80% appearing once. The sequencing sample was made of PBMCs or T cells enriched from blood (not recorded which). These receptors all come from a woman between 50 and 59 years old who had recovered from COVID-19.

The CDR3 DNA reads as TGTGCCAGCCTCAATCGACAGGGGGAGGACATTCAGTACTTC. Encoded protein: CASLNRQGEDIQYF. The J gene is TRBJ2-4, the V gene TRBV13, with 9 bases aligning to TRBD1. CDR1 and CDR2 from the germline V gene are PRHDT and FYEKMQ (reference sequence). The V and J ends lost 8 bases and 8 bases, in that order; junction bases with no gene match: 10. The CDR3 runs to 14 residues.

The V gene is TRBV30, the J gene TRBJ1-4; D unclear. CDR3 length: 12 amino acids. Germline V gene data show CDR1 as GTSNPN and CDR2 as SVGIG (reference sequence). V was cut by 1 base and J by 7 bases, with 7 bases left in between. The CDR3 sequence is CAWSGGSEKLFF. For the CDR3, the DNA is TGTGCCTGGAGTGGTGGTAGTGAAAAACTGTTTTTT.

The chain joins TRBV29-1 to TRBJ1-5; 8 nucleotides align to TRBD1. Germline loops: CDR1 SQVTM, CDR2 ANQGSEA. V was clipped by 6 bases and J by 1 base; unmatched bases: 5. This CDR3 comprises 14 residues. CDR3 nucleotides: TGCAGCGTACTAACAGGGGGGAGCAATCAGCCCCAGCATTTT. It specifies CSVLTGGSNQPQHF.

The V and J genes are TRBV28 and TRBJ1-2; D might be TRBD1 (6 bases). The CDR3 loop spans 13 amino acids. Germline V CDR1 and CDR2: MDHEN, SYDVKM. V was trimmed by 6 bases and J by 9 bases, leaving 17 bases between them. The CDR3 DNA reads as TGTGCCAGCAGCTCCCAAGGGGGGGACCGCTACACCTTC. It codes for CASSSQGGDRYTF.

The chain has TRBV7-9 and TRBJ2-5, with 11 bases matching TRBD1. The CDR3 has 14 residues. Germline V gene lookup returns CDR1 SEHNR and CDR2 FQNEAQ (reference sequence). Trimming removed 6 bases from V and 5 bases from J; junction bases left unmatched: 5. The CDR3 nucleotides are TGTGCCAGCAGGGGACAGGGGGGGCCGGAGACCCAGTACTTC. Encoded protein: CASRGQGGPETQYF.

This chain uses TRBV19 with TRBJ1-4, with 8 bases aligning to TRBD1. The germline V gene has CDR1 LNHDA and CDR2 SQIVND (reference sequence). CDR3 length equals 17 residues. The ends lost 0 bases at V and 4 bases at J; junction bases unmatched: 7. The CDR3 DNA sequence: TGTGCCAGTAGTATAGAGTATTCGGGACAGGATAATGAAAAACTGTTTTTT. Translated: CASSIEYSGQDNEKLFF.

The chain combines TRBV24-1 with TRBJ2-5, with D perhaps TRBD1 (7 bases). From germline, CDR1 is KGHDR and CDR2 SFDVKD. This CDR3 comprises 13 residues. Between the trimmed V and J ends, which lost 4 bases and 5 bases, there was a span of 10 bases. The CDR3 sequence is CATSETGRETQYF. CDR3 DNA: TGTGCCACCAGTGAGACAGGGAGGGAGACCCAGTACTTC.

The chain's CDR3 is CASSLQGAHGNTIYF. In nucleotides, the CDR3 is TGTGCCAGCAGTTTACAGGGGGCGCATGGAAACACCATATATTTT. The chain joins TRBV6-5 to TRBJ1-3; TRBD1 aligns across 9 bases. V trimming: 4 bases; J trimming: 3 bases; junction bases outside the gene matches: 4. The CDR3 length is 15 residues. CDR1 is MNHEY and CDR2 is SVGAGI in the germline V gene.

The rearrangement uses TRBV6-5 and TRBJ1-1; 9 bases map to TRBD1. CDR1 is MNHEY and CDR2 is SVGAGI in the germline V gene. The J segment lost 6 bases and the V segment lost 6 bases, leaving 5 bases of the junction unmatched. This CDR3 has 13 amino acids. As DNA, the CDR3 is TGTGCCAGCAGCCTACAGGGGGCCGCTGAAGCTTTCTTT. It translates to CASSLQGAAEAFF.

The gene calls are TRBV11-2 and TRBJ2-7; D may be TRBD2 (6 bases). The CDR3 is made up of 14 amino acids. V gave up 0 bases and J gave up 6 bases, with 12 bases separating them. CDR1 SGHAT and CDR2 FQNNGV come from the germline V gene. The DNA for the CDR3 is TGTGCCAGCAGCTTAGATCTGCGGGATCCCGAGCAGTACGTC. Amino acids: CASSLDLRDPEQYV.

The table lists this clone with a few counts. J is TRBJ1-4 and V is TRBV27; D is perhaps TRBD1 (5 bases). There are 15 residues in the CDR3. Germline-derived CDR1 and CDR2 are MNHEY and SMNVEV (reference sequence). Deletions cut 3 bases from V and 8 bases from J, with 16 bases between. Written as DNA, the CDR3 is TGTGCCAGCAGTTTCGTCGGGGGACCGGGAGAAAAACTGTTTTTT. Translated: CASSFVGGPGEKLFF.

This chain uses TRBV2 with TRBJ2-1; 16 bases are shared with TRBD2. There are 15 residues in the CDR3. With 6 bases clipped from V and 9 bases from J, the junction kept 5 bases outside the gene matches. Germline V gene sequence: CDR1 SNHLY, CDR2 FYNNEI. The CDR3 spells CASSPGTSGRGEQFF. The CDR3 region has the DNA TGTGCCAGCAGCCCCGGGACTAGCGGGAGGGGTGAGCAGTTCTTC.

V is TRBV9 and J is TRBJ2-1; D unclear. Germline CDR1 reads SGDLS; CDR2 reads YYNGEE. CDR3 length equals 13 residues. Trimming cost V 0 bases and J 5 bases, with 6 bases left between them. The CDR3 nucleotides are TGTGCCAGCAGCGTAGGCGTCAACAATGAGCAGTTCTTC. Protein product: CASSVGVNNEQFF.

CDR3 coding DNA: TGTGCCTTCCTACAGGGGCCCCGAAACACCATATATTTT. This gives the protein CAFLQGPRNTIYF. The J gene is TRBJ1-3, the V gene TRBV30, with TRBD1 matching 7 bases. With V trimmed by 7 bases and J by 5 bases, 8 bases remained unmatched. This CDR3 contains 13 residues. CDR1 and CDR2 from the germline V gene are GTSNPN and SVGIG (reference sequence).

This clone was picked up a small number of times. V and J are TRBV23-1 and TRBJ2-1; possible D gene TRBD2, 5 bases. TRBV23-1 is noted as an ORF with a role that remains uncertain. V lost 2 bases, J lost 4 bases, and 12 bases lay in between. The CDR3 sequence is 15 residues long. CDR3 amino acids: CASSQGLGSYNEQFF. The CDR3, as DNA: TGCGCCAGCAGTCAAGGACTGGGTTCATACAATGAGCAGTTCTTC.

The chain couples TRBV5-5 to TRBJ2-1; the D gene is possibly TRBD1 (6 bases). CDR1 and CDR2 (germline): SGHKS, YYEKEE (reference sequence). The CDR3 is 15 amino acids. Between the trimmed V and J ends, which lost 2 bases and 3 bases, there was a span of 12 bases. The CDR3 coding sequence is TGTGCCAGCAGCTTCATGACAGGCCACTACAATGAGCAGTTCTTC. It translates to CASSFMTGHYNEQFF.

This chain joins TRBV27 and TRBJ2-3; possibly TRBD2 for D (6 bases). Trimming removed 5 bases from V and 2 bases from J, with 8 bases in between. The germline CDR1 and CDR2 sequences are MNHEY and SMNVEV (reference sequence). The CDR3 is made up of 13 amino acids. CDR3 sequence reads: CASSMGLTDTQYF. The CDR3 bases are TGTGCCAGCAGTATGGGACTCACAGATACGCAGTATTTT.

This sequence joins TRBV4-1 and TRBJ1-1; no clear D gene. This CDR3 has 13 amino acids. V dropped 0 bases and J dropped 9 bases, with 11 bases sitting between them. Germline CDR1 reads MGHRA; CDR2 reads YSYEKL. The CDR3 region is CASSQEIGFQAFF. CDR3 in DNA: TGCGCCAGCAGCCAAGAAATCGGTTTCCAAGCTTTCTTT.

The CDR3 spells CASSPGQGHNEQFF. CDR3 DNA: TGTGCCAGCAGCCCGGGACAGGGACACAATGAGCAGTTCTTC. The chain recombines TRBV13 with TRBJ2-1, with 9 bases aligning to TRBD1. The CDR3 has 14 residues. Germline V CDR1 and CDR2: PRHDT, FYEKMQ (reference sequence). V shed 5 bases, J shed 5 bases, and the junction held 4 bases outside the gene matches.

This clone was recorded once. The rearrangement joins TRBV29-1 to TRBJ1-1; no firm D call. The CDR3 is 11 amino acids. V was trimmed by 7 bases and J by 5 bases, leaving 11 bases between them. The V gene's germline CDR1 is SQVTM and CDR2 ANQGSEA. CDR3 in DNA: TGCAGCGGGGGAGGAGAGACTGAAGCTTTCTTT. Protein: CSGGGETEAFF. Full variable domain (rest looked up from reference TRBV29-1 and TRBJ1-1): SAVISQKPSRDICQRGTSLTIQCQVDSQVTMMFWYRQQPGQSLTLIATANQGSEATYESGFVIDKFPISRPNLTFSTLTVSNMSPEDSSIYLCSGGGETEAFFGQGTRLTVV.